Below, 26 T cell receptor beta chains from the same sample are listed, as sequenced in a study of beta chain features in type 1 diabetes. What was sequenced were expressed TCRB transcripts, since all of the isolated RNA had been reverse transcribed. Profiled with immunoSEQ multiplex PCR; TCRdb holds only in-frame clones, not every one. The sample has 250,000 to 350,000 clones, 14% seen once. For these receptors, no antigen is known. The study's findings and limits: Within each of all four CD4+ subsets, Type 1 diabetes patients had TCRB CDR3s that were moderately but significantly shorter.

Sequenced material: naive CD4+ T cells from blood. The receptors derive from a man between 25 and 39 years old with type 1 diabetes.

This clone was observed a handful of times. V usage is TRBV6-5 and J usage is TRBJ2-7; possible D gene TRBD2, 5 bases. V was clipped by 0 bases and J by 0 bases, with 9 bases between them. The CDR3 runs 15 residues. Per the germline V gene, CDR1 is MNHEY and CDR2 is SVGAGI. The CDR3 nucleotides are TGTGCCAGCAGTTACTCGGTGGCGGGCTCCTACGAGCAGTACTTC. It is translated as CASSYSVAGSYEQYF.

This clone was found a few times. This rearrangement joins TRBV19 to TRBJ2-1, with D perhaps TRBD1 (5 bases). From germline, CDR1 is LNHDA and CDR2 SQIVND (reference sequence). Deletions cut 4 bases from V and 0 bases from J, with 10 bases between. CDR3 size: 15 residues. CDR3 in DNA: TGTGCCAGTAGTACCTTACAGGACTCCTACAATGAGCAGTTCTTC. Translating it yields CASSTLQDSYNEQFF.

This clone was found a few times. This chain joins TRBV7-9 and TRBJ2-7; D is uncertain. Between the trimmed V and J ends, which lost 4 bases and 3 bases, there was a span of 7 bases. Germline assignment: CDR1 SEHNR and CDR2 FQNEAQ (reference sequence). This CDR3 has 12 amino acids. The DNA of the CDR3 is TGTGCCAGCAGCTCGACTTTCTACGAGCAGTACTTC. It translates to CASSSTFYEQYF. The whole variable domain, filled in from reference TRBV7-9 and TRBJ2-7, reads DTGVSQNPRHKITKRGQNVTFRCDPISEHNRLYWYRQTLGQGPEFLTYFQNEAQLEKSRLLSDRFSAERPKGSFSTLEIQRTEQGDSAMYLCASSSTFYEQYFGPGTRLTVT.

The V call is TRBV28, the J call TRBJ2-5; D not certain. V lost 7 bases to trimming and J lost 1 base, with 7 bases between them. CDR3 length equals 12 residues. CDR1 and CDR2 (germline): MDHEN, SYDVKM. The CDR3 sequence: CASTRSQETQYF. Here the CDR3 DNA reads TGTGCCAGCACCAGAAGCCAAGAGACCCAGTACTTC.

The chain couples TRBV5-1 to TRBJ1-1, with 7 bases fitting TRBD1. There are 16 residues in the CDR3. The germline V gene has CDR1 SGHRS and CDR2 YFSETQ. Trimming removed 4 bases from V and 0 bases from J; junction bases left unmatched: 9. The DNA for the CDR3 is TGCGCCAGCAGCGTGGGACAGCCAATTATGAACACTGAAGCTTTCTTT. Translating it yields CASSVGQPIMNTEAFF.

This clone was detected only a few times. The chain couples TRBV28 to TRBJ2-7; D may be TRBD2 (6 bases). CDR1 MDHEN and CDR2 SYDVKM come from the germline V gene. The CDR3 has 15 amino acids. Trimming shortened V by 5 bases and J by 5 bases, and 19 bases separated the two germline ends. The CDR3 here is CASSTHGGAGDEQYF. The CDR3 DNA is TGTGCCAGCAGTACCCATGGGGGAGCGGGCGACGAGCAGTACTTC.

V usage is TRBV7-6 and J usage is TRBJ1-1, with 10 positions matching TRBD1. The CDR3 is 14 residues long. Germline CDR1 SGHVS, CDR2 FNYEAQ. V gave up 4 bases and J gave up 4 bases; unmatched junction bases: 3. In DNA, the CDR3 is TGTGCCAGCAGCTGGGACAGGGGTGGCACTGAAGCTTTCTTT. Its translation: CASSWDRGGTEAFF.

The chain links TRBV7-2 to TRBJ2-7, with TRBD2 as a possible D gene (5 bases). The V gene's germline CDR1 is SGHTA and CDR2 FQGNSA. Trimming left V 0 bases short and J 4 bases short, with 10 bases between. The CDR3 loop spans 14 amino acids. The CDR3 bases are TGTGCCAGCAGCTTAGCCGTACTAGGGTACGAGCAGTACTTC. Translation gives CASSLAVLGYEQYF.

V is TRBV7-2 and J is TRBJ2-3; weak D call: TRBD2 (5 bases). V lost 5 bases, J lost 4 bases, and 10 bases lay in between. The CDR3 length is 13 residues. The germline V gene encodes CDR1 SGHTA and CDR2 FQGNSA. As DNA, the CDR3 is TGTGCCAGCAGCGTCGGACTTCCAGATACGCAGTATTTT. Translation: CASSVGLPDTQYF.

The chain recombines TRBV7-8 with TRBJ2-1; 12 positions agree with TRBD2. Germline V CDR1 and CDR2: SGHVS, FQNEAQ. V was pared by 3 bases and J by 7 bases, with 7 bases of the junction left unmatched. This CDR3 region has 16 residues. The chain's CDR3 is CASSLLLAGGENEQFF. DNA of the CDR3: TGTGCCAGCAGCTTGCTCCTAGCGGGAGGGGAAAATGAGCAGTTCTTC. The entire variable domain, with the rest obtained from reference TRBV7-8 and TRBJ2-1, is as follows: GAGVSQSPRYKVAKRGQDVALRCDPISGHVSLFWYQQALGQGPEFLTYFQNEAQLDKSGLPSDRFFAERPEGSVSTLKIQRTQQEDSAVYLCASSLLLAGGENEQFFGPGTRLTVL.

The V call is TRBV5-1, the J call TRBJ2-2; tentatively, D is TRBD1 (5 bases). V lost 1 base to trimming and J lost 4 bases, with 8 bases between them. The CDR3 contains 14 residues. Germline assignment: CDR1 SGHRS and CDR2 YFSETQ. The CDR3 sequence: CASSLIQGTGELFF. As DNA, the CDR3 is TGCGCCAGCAGCTTGATCCAGGGCACCGGGGAGCTGTTTTTT.

The rearrangement joins TRBV28 to TRBJ2-3; TRBD1 matches at 10 bases. The CDR3 extends over 15 amino acids. V shed 3 bases and J 6 bases; nucleotides not matched to a gene: 6. Germline-derived CDR1 and CDR2 are MDHEN and SYDVKM. This chain's CDR3 is CASSFRDRGRDTQYF. DNA of the CDR3: TGTGCCAGCAGTTTCCGGGACAGGGGTCGGGATACGCAGTATTTT.

In this sample, this clone turned up a few times. The genes are TRBV28 and TRBJ2-1, with D possibly TRBD1 on 7 matching bases. The CDR3 spans 13 residues. Trimming took off 6 bases at V and 4 bases at J, with 10 bases between the two ends. Germline CDR1 MDHEN, CDR2 SYDVKM. CDR3 protein: CASRAGQYNEQFF. DNA for the CDR3: TGTGCCAGCAGGGCGGGACAGTACAATGAGCAGTTCTTC.

There are a few counts of this clone. The rearrangement joins TRBV28 to TRBJ2-2; TRBD2 matches at 8 bases. With 5 bases clipped from V and 5 bases from J, the junction kept 7 bases outside the gene matches. Per germline, CDR1 MDHEN and CDR2 SYDVKM. The CDR3 covers 15 residues. The CDR3 DNA follows: TGTGCCAGCAGTCCCCGGGGACTAGGGACCGGGGAGCTGTTTTTT. Its protein is CASSPRGLGTGELFF.

Only a few counts were recorded for this clone. V and J are TRBV2 and TRBJ1-1, with D unresolved. The CDR3 runs to 13 residues. Germline loops: CDR1 SNHLY, CDR2 FYNNEI. V was pared by 10 bases and J by 0 bases, with 12 bases between. The CDR3 region is CATSYSVNTEAFF. The CDR3 DNA reads TGTGCCACCTCATACTCCGTGAACACTGAAGCTTTCTTT.

This clone was counted a few times. The chain uses TRBV18 and TRBJ2-5, with TRBD2 identical over 12 bases. Germline V gene sequence: CDR1 KGHSH, CDR2 LQKENI. The CDR3 has 17 amino acids. Losses at the gene ends were 4 bases for V and 1 base for J; bases not matched to a gene: 7. DNA of the CDR3: TGTGCCAGCTCACTACTACCGGGACTAGCGGGCCAAGAGACCCAGTACTTC. Translation gives CASSLLPGLAGQETQYF.

This clone showed up just a few times. The CDR3 nucleotides read TGTGCCAGTAGCCCGGGACAGGGTAAAAACATTCAGTACTTC. Amino acids: CASSPGQGKNIQYF. The chain links TRBV19 to TRBJ2-4; 9 bases align to TRBD1. The ends lost 6 bases at V and 4 bases at J; junction bases unmatched: 4. The CDR3 totals 14 residues. CDR1 and CDR2 from the germline V gene are LNHDA and SQIVND (reference sequence).

This clone was observed a handful of times. The rearrangement uses TRBV30 and TRBJ1-1, with D possibly TRBD1 on 6 matching bases. CDR3 length: 14 amino acids. The ends were cut back, 0 bases at V and 4 bases at J, with 12 bases in the middle. The germline V gene has CDR1 GTSNPN and CDR2 SVGIG (reference sequence). CDR3 sequence: CAWSVYGRGTEAFF. The CDR3 coding sequence is TGTGCCTGGAGTGTATACGGCAGGGGCACTGAAGCTTTCTTT.

This clone has just a few counts. The chain has TRBV6-5 and TRBJ1-1, with D maybe TRBD1 (6 bases). Germline V gene data show CDR1 as MNHEY and CDR2 as SVGAGI. The CDR3 spans 15 residues. The V end was cut by 0 bases, the J end by 5 bases, with 13 bases between. The CDR3, as DNA: TGTGCCAGCAGTTACTCGAACCAGGGGAAAACTGAAGCTTTCTTT. Amino acid sequence: CASSYSNQGKTEAFF.

This chain joins TRBV10-3 and TRBJ2-3, with 8 bases fitting TRBD1. The CDR3 is 14 amino acids. Germline V lookup: CDR1 ENHRY, CDR2 SYGVKD. V gave up 10 bases and J gave up 5 bases; unmatched junction bases: 11. The DNA for the CDR3 is TGTGCCAGTGGACAGGGAGGTGTGCAAGATACGCAGTATTTT. Translation gives CASGQGGVQDTQYF.

This clone was detected a few times. This sequence joins TRBV2 and TRBJ2-7; the match to TRBD2 covers 8 bases. With V trimmed by 6 bases and J by 5 bases, 9 bases remained unmatched. Germline CDR1 SNHLY, CDR2 FYNNEI. This CDR3 spans 14 amino acids. The CDR3 DNA sequence: TGTGCCAGCAGCCCAAACCGGGGGGGAGACGAGCAGTACTTC. It specifies CASSPNRGGDEQYF.

This chain joins TRBV9 and TRBJ1-2; D is undetermined. V was cut by 0 bases and J by 4 bases, with 10 bases left in between. From germline, CDR1 is SGDLS and CDR2 YYNGEE. This CDR3 region has 14 residues. The CDR3 loop reads CASSVVGASYGYTF. In DNA form, the CDR3 reads TGTGCCAGCAGCGTAGTGGGCGCCAGCTATGGCTACACCTTC.

The CDR3 DNA reads as TGTGCCAGCAGTCCGGACAGGGGATTGGCTTTCTTT. Protein: CASSPDRGLAFF. V usage is TRBV11-2 and J usage is TRBJ1-1, with 9 nucleotides matching TRBD1. From germline, CDR1 is SGHAT and CDR2 FQNNGV. Trimming removed 6 bases from V and 11 bases from J; junction bases left unmatched: 7. This CDR3 has 12 amino acids.

The J gene is TRBJ1-1, the V gene TRBV28; D is perhaps TRBD1 (5 bases). Germline lookup yields CDR1 MDHEN and CDR2 SYDVKM. Trimming left V 7 bases short and J 4 bases short, with 13 bases between. The CDR3 totals 13 residues. The CDR3 spells CASNPGGGTEAFF. As DNA, the CDR3 is TGTGCCAGCAATCCTGGGGGAGGCACTGAAGCTTTCTTT.

The chain joins TRBV6-6 to TRBJ1-1; 7 nucleotides agree with TRBD1. The CDR3 covers 16 residues. The V gene end was trimmed by 0 bases and the J gene end by 2 bases; junction bases not matched to a gene: 6. The V gene's germline CDR1 is MNHNY and CDR2 SVGAGI (reference sequence). The CDR3 coding sequence is TGTGCCAGCAGTTACTCGGGACAGATGATTAACACTGAAGCTTTCTTT. Its protein is CASSYSGQMINTEAFF.

A remark on this clone: This specimen includes other DNA sequences encoding the same CDR3. The CDR3 sequence is CASSPGWGGETQYF. CDR3 nucleotides: TGTGCCAGCAGCCCGGGGTGGGGAGGAGAGACCCAGTACTTC. The chain joins TRBV7-2 to TRBJ2-5; D is perhaps TRBD2 (6 bases). The V gene lost 5 bases and the J gene lost 4 bases, with 14 bases spanning the gap. There are 14 residues in the CDR3. Germline V gives CDR1 SGHTA, CDR2 FQGNSA.